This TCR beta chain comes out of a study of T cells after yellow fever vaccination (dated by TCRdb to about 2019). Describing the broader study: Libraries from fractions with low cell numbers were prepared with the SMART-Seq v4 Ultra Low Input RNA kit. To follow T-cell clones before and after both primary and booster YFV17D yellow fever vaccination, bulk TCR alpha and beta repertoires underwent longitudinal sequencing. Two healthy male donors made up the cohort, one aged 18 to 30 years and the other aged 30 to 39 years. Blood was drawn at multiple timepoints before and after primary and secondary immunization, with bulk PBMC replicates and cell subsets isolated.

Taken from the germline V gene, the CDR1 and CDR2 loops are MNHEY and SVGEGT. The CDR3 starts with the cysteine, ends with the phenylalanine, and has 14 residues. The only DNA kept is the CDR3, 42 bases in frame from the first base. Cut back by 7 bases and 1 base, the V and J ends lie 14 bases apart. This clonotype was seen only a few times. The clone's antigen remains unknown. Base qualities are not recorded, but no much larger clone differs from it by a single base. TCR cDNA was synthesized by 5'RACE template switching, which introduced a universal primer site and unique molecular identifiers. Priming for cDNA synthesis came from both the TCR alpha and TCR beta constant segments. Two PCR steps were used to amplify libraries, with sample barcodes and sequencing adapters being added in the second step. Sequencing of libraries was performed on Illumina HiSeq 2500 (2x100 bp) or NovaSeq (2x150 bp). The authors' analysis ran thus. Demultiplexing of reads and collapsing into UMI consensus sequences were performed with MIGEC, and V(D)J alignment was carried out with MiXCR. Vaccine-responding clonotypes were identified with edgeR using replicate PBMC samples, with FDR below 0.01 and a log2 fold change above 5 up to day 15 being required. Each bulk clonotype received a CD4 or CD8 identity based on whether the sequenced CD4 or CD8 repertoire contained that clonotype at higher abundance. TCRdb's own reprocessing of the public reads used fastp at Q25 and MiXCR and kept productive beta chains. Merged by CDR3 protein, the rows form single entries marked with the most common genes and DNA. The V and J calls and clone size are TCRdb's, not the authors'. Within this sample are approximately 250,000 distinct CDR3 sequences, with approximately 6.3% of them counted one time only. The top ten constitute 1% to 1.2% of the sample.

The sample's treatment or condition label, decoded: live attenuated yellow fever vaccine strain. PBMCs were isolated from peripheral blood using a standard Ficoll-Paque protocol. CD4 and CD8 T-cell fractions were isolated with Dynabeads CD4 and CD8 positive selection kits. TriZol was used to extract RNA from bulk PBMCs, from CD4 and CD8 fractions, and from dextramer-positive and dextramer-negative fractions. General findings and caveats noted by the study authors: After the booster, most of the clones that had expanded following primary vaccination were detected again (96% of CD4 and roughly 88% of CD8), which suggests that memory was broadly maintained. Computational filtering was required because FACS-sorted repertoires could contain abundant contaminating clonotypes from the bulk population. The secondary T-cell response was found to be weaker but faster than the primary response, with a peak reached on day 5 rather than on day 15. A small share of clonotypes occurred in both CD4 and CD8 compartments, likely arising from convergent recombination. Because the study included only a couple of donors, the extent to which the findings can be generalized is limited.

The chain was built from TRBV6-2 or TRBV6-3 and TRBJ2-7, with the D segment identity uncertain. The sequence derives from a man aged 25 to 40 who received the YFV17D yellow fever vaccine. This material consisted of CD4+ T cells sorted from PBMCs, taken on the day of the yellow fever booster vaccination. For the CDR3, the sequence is CASTSGLLSYEQYF. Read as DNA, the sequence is TGTGCCAGCACCTCAGGTTTGTTGTCCTACGAGCAGTACTTC.